A single sample is the source of the 29 T cell receptor beta chains below, sequenced in a study of blood T cell repertoires in COVID-19. TCRdb's copy holds only in-frame clones and misses some; the assay was immunoSEQ multiplex PCR. The sample lists under 300,000 clones; 65% to 85% were seen once. Input material: peripheral blood. The receptors were gathered from a human donor with COVID-19, enrolled during active disease. The donor label of this sample is uncertain.

Remarks on this clone: This sample also contains other DNA sequences that code for the same CDR3. The CDR3 region has the DNA TGTGCCAGCAGCTTAACAGGAGCCAACTATGGCTACACCTTC. Its translation is CASSLTGANYGYTF. This rearrangement joins TRBV7-9 to TRBJ1-2; possibly TRBD1 for D (5 bases). The V end was cut by 2 bases, the J end by 2 bases, with 9 bases between. Germline loops: CDR1 SEHNR, CDR2 FQNEAQ (reference sequence). There are 14 residues in the CDR3.

This clone was observed a single time. The chain is built from TRBV19 and TRBJ1-1, with D perhaps matching TRBD1 (5 bases). Trimming took 11 bases from V and 0 from J, leaving 7 bases between them. This CDR3 is 11 amino acids long. The V gene's germline CDR1 is LNHDA and CDR2 SQIVND (reference sequence). In DNA, the CDR3 is TGTGCCGCAGGGATGAACACTGAAGCTTTCTTT. It specifies CAAGMNTEAFF.

The count of this clone is one. This rearrangement joins TRBV28 to TRBJ2-3; TRBD1 matches at 9 bases. The germline V gene has CDR1 MDHEN and CDR2 SYDVKM. J gave up 0 bases and V 6 bases, and 7 bases lay outside the gene matches. This CDR3 has 16 residues. The CDR3 sequence is CASRQTGGGSTDTQYF. CDR3 sequence (DNA): TGTGCCAGCAGACAGACAGGGGGGGGGAGCACAGATACGCAGTATTTT. Supplemented by reference TRBV28 and TRBJ2-3, the full variable domain reads DVKVTQSSRYLVKRTGEKVFLECVQDMDHENMFWYRQDPGLGLRLIYFSYDVKMKEKGDIPEGYSVSREKKERFSLILESASTNQTSMYLCASRQTGGGSTDTQYFGPGTRLTVL.

This chain links TRBV28 with TRBJ2-5; 12 bases match TRBD2. Germline values: CDR1 MDHEN, CDR2 SYDVKM. V was clipped by 6 bases and J by 0 bases; unmatched bases: 5. The CDR3 sequence is 16 residues long. CDR3 amino acids: CASSSPSGRDQETQYF. In DNA form, the CDR3 reads TGTGCCAGCAGCTCGCCTAGCGGGAGGGACCAAGAGACCCAGTACTTC.

The chain recombines TRBV19 with TRBJ1-4; D uncertain. This CDR3 is built from 14 residues. Trimming took off 2 bases at V and 0 bases at J, with 4 bases between the two ends. Germline V gives CDR1 LNHDA, CDR2 SQIVND (reference sequence). The CDR3 nucleotides are TGTGCCAGTAGTATACTTGCAACTAATGAAAAACTGTTTTTT. This gives the protein CASSILATNEKLFF.

J is TRBJ1-6 and V is TRBV3-1 (or the pseudogene TRBV3-2), with 7 bases aligning to TRBD1. CDR1 and CDR2 from the germline V gene are LGHDT and YNNKEL (reference sequence). V gave up 6 bases and J gave up 6 bases; unmatched junction bases: 8. The CDR3 covers 15 residues. CDR3 nucleotide sequence: TGTGCCAGCAGTCGCAACAGGGGCGGTAATTCACCCCTCCACTTT. It yields the protein CASSRNRGGNSPLHF.

The chain is built from TRBV29-1 and TRBJ2-5; no clear D gene. V was shortened by 1 base and J by 2 bases, with 8 bases between the two germline ends. CDR1 and CDR2 from the germline V gene are SQVTM and ANQGSEA. The CDR3 covers 13 residues. The CDR3 DNA sequence: TGCAGCGTTGAAGCCCAGTTACAAGAGACCCAGTACTTC. This translates into CSVEAQLQETQYF.

The genes are TRBV12-3 or TRBV12-4 and TRBJ1-1, with TRBD1 matching over 10 bases. The V segment lost 5 bases and the J segment 6 bases; nucleotides outside the gene matches: 3. This CDR3 contains 13 residues. The CDR3 coding sequence is TGTGCCAGCAGTCCAGGACAGGGGGCTGAAGCTTTCTTT. Translation: CASSPGQGAEAFF.

J is TRBJ2-7 and V is TRBV27, with D possibly TRBD1 on 9 matching bases. The germline CDR1 and CDR2 sequences are MNHEY and SMNVEV (reference sequence). The CDR3 runs 18 residues. Trimming removed 0 bases from V and 3 bases from J, with 21 bases in between. The CDR3, as DNA: TGTGCCAGCAGTTTATCGTGGGACAGGGATCTAGCGGGCTACGAGCAGTACTTC. Translation: CASSLSWDRDLAGYEQYF.

The rearrangement links TRBV9 to TRBJ2-2; D gene uncertain. This CDR3 spans 14 amino acids. With 3 bases removed from V and 4 bases from J, the gap between germline ends came to 10 bases. Germline lookup yields CDR1 SGDLS and CDR2 YYNGEE. Here the CDR3 reads CASSAGVGTGELFF. CDR3 nucleotide sequence: TGTGCCAGCAGCGCCGGAGTGGGCACCGGGGAGCTGTTTTTT.

This clone was recorded once. The rearrangement joins TRBV30 to TRBJ2-5, with 11 bases fitting TRBD1. Germline trimming cut 5 bases from V and 5 bases from J; bases unmatched to any gene: 10. Germline CDR1 is GTSNPN and CDR2 is SVGIG (reference sequence). The CDR3 spans 15 residues. The CDR3, as DNA: TGTGCCTGGGGTCCGGACAGGGGGCGATCGGAGACCCAGTACTTC. It yields the protein CAWGPDRGRSETQYF.

V is TRBV5-6 and J is TRBJ1-2; 7 bases are a match to TRBD1. After removal of 1 base from V and 2 bases from J, the junction contained 5 bases not matched to a gene. This CDR3 contains 15 residues. Germline CDR1 is SGHDT and CDR2 is YYEEEE. The CDR3 here is CASSLWGQRNYGYTF. The DNA for the CDR3 is TGTGCCAGCAGCTTGTGGGGACAGAGAAACTATGGCTACACCTTC.

J is TRBJ1-1 and V is TRBV4-3; no definite D call. CDR1 is LGHNA, CDR2 YSLEER, per germline. Trimming removed 1 base from V and 1 base from J, with 10 bases in between. The CDR3 runs 15 residues. The CDR3 spells CASSQGVAKNTEAFF. CDR3 sequence (DNA): TGCGCCAGCAGCCAAGGGGTAGCCAAGAACACTGAAGCTTTCTTT.

The DNA for the CDR3 is TGCGCCAGCAGCTTGGCCTCTGGCTCCCTTGGACAAGTCTATGAGCAGTTCTTC. Translation: CASSLASGSLGQVYEQFF. V gene TRBV5-1 combines with J gene TRBJ2-1; weak D call: TRBD1 (5 bases). This CDR3 contains 18 residues. The germline V gene encodes CDR1 SGHRS and CDR2 YFSETQ. The V end lost 0 bases, the J end lost 8 bases, and 24 bases lay between the germline ends. Full variable domain (rest looked up from reference TRBV5-1 and TRBJ2-1): KAGVTQTPRYLIKTRGQQVTLSCSPISGHRSVSWYQQTPGQGLQFLFEYFSETQRNKGNFPGRFSGRQFSNSRSEMNVSTLELGDSALYLCASSLASGSLGQVYEQFFGPGTRLTVL.

The chain has TRBV6-2 or TRBV6-3 and TRBJ2-1; 7 nucleotides align to TRBD2. V trimming: 6 bases; J trimming: 2 bases; junction bases outside the gene matches: 7. The germline gives CDR1 MNHEY, CDR2 SVGEGT. This CDR3 region has 15 residues. The CDR3: CASSPSGITYNEQFF. The CDR3 DNA reads as TGTGCCAGCAGCCCGAGCGGGATCACCTACAATGAGCAGTTCTTC.

The genes are TRBV19 and TRBJ2-2, with D possibly TRBD2 on 6 matching bases. The V end was cut by 2 bases, the J end by 7 bases, with 11 bases between. This CDR3 is 14 amino acids long. Germline assignment: CDR1 LNHDA and CDR2 SQIVND (reference sequence). CDR3 sequence (DNA): TGTGCCAGTAGTATACGGGAGTCGGGCGGGGAGCTGTTTTTT. Its translation is CASSIRESGGELFF.

The rearrangement links TRBV29-1 to TRBJ2-3; 9 nucleotides agree with TRBD2. This CDR3 spans 14 amino acids. The V gene's germline CDR1 is SQVTM and CDR2 ANQGSEA. V gave up 2 bases and J gave up 6 bases; unmatched junction bases: 6. The CDR3 DNA reads TGCAGCGTTGAAAGGCGGGAGGGCCAGGATACGCAGTATTTT. Translating gives CSVERREGQDTQYF.

The V call is TRBV7-2, the J call TRBJ2-7, with 8 positions matching TRBD2. Germline V gene data show CDR1 as SGHTA and CDR2 as FQGNSA. V was pared by 1 base and J by 6 bases, with 5 bases of the junction left unmatched. The CDR3 consists of 14 residues. CDR3 bases: TGTGCCAGCAGCTTAGAAGGGACTAGTTTCGAGCAGTACTTC. Residues: CASSLEGTSFEQYF. The complete variable domain, with remaining parts taken from reference TRBV7-2 and TRBJ2-7, reads GAGVSQSPSNKVTEKGKDVELRCDPISGHTALYWYRQSLGQGLEFLIYFQGNSAPDKSGLPSDRFSAERTGGSVSTLTIQRTQQEDSAVYLCASSLEGTSFEQYFGPGTRLTVT.

The V gene is TRBV3-1 (or the pseudogene TRBV3-2), the J gene TRBJ2-1; 10 positions agree with TRBD1. The CDR3 length is 16 residues. V lost 0 bases to trimming and J lost 4 bases; unmatched junction nucleotides: 3. CDR1 is LGHDT and CDR2 is YNNKEL in the germline V gene (reference sequence). The CDR3 sequence: CASSQDWGQGYNEQFF. The CDR3 nucleotides read TGTGCCAGCAGCCAAGATTGGGGACAGGGGTACAATGAGCAGTTCTTC.

The chain is built from TRBV7-2 and TRBJ2-1; D remains unclear. CDR1 is SGHTA, CDR2 FQGNSA, per germline. Trimming cost V 1 base and J 2 bases, with 12 bases left between them. CDR3 length equals 16 residues. CDR3 residues: CASSLDATFTYNEQFF. CDR3 in DNA: TGTGCCAGCAGCTTAGATGCTACTTTTACCTACAATGAGCAGTTCTTC.

The J gene is TRBJ2-1, the V gene TRBV2; D gene unclear. CDR1 is SNHLY and CDR2 is FYNNEI in the germline V gene. The CDR3 totals 13 residues. V was cut by 7 bases and J by 0 bases, with 7 bases left in between. CDR3 region: CASKESSYNEQFF. CDR3 sequence (DNA): TGTGCCAGCAAAGAGAGCTCCTACAATGAGCAGTTCTTC.

The chain has TRBV6-6 and TRBJ2-7, with D possibly TRBD2 on 5 matching bases. The CDR3 consists of 14 residues. Germline assignment: CDR1 MNHNY and CDR2 SVGAGI (reference sequence). Trimming stripped 3 bases from V and 3 bases from J, with 12 bases between. CDR3 sequence reads: CASSYGGSHYEQYF. The DNA for the CDR3 is TGTGCCAGCAGTTATGGCGGGTCACACTACGAGCAGTACTTC.

The rearrangement joins TRBV18 to TRBJ2-7, with TRBD1 matching 7 bases. J gave up 5 bases and V 2 bases, and 6 bases lay outside the gene matches. The CDR3 loop spans 14 amino acids. The germline V gene encodes CDR1 KGHSH and CDR2 LQKENI. CDR3 sequence reads: CASSPGDSFDEQYF. CDR3 sequence (DNA): TGTGCCAGCTCACCAGGGGACAGTTTTGACGAGCAGTACTTC.

This chain uses TRBV6-6 with TRBJ1-6; D may be TRBD1 (5 bases). V dropped 5 bases and J dropped 4 bases, with 18 bases sitting between them. The CDR3 runs 17 residues. Germline values: CDR1 MNHNY, CDR2 SVGAGI (reference sequence). Here the CDR3 DNA reads TGTGCCAGCAGTCCCCGGGGGGGAGCTGGTTATAATTCACCCCTCCACTTT. As protein: CASSPRGGAGYNSPLHF.

The chain joins TRBV29-1 to TRBJ2-7; 8 nucleotides line up with TRBD2. V lost 3 bases to trimming and J lost 6 bases; unmatched junction nucleotides: 13. The CDR3 is made up of 15 amino acids. The germline gives CDR1 SQVTM, CDR2 ANQGSEA. CDR3: CSVDPGGAGVGEQYF. CDR3 coding DNA: TGCAGCGTTGACCCCGGCGGAGCGGGAGTGGGCGAGCAGTACTTC.

This sequence joins TRBV30 and TRBJ1-1; perhaps TRBD1 as D (5 bases). CDR3 length: 13 residues. Germline V gene sequence: CDR1 GTSNPN, CDR2 SVGIG (reference sequence). V gave up 5 bases and J gave up 1 base, with 11 bases separating them. The CDR3 DNA reads as TGTGCCTGGGCCCGGGGGAGGAACACTGAAGCTTTCTTT. Protein sequence: CAWARGRNTEAFF.

The CDR3 nucleotides are TGTGCCAGTAGTATCGTGGGATCGGGGGCAGATACGCAGTATTTT. This encodes CASSIVGSGADTQYF. The chain combines TRBV19 with TRBJ2-3, with D maybe TRBD2 (6 bases). The CDR3 runs to 15 residues. Germline V gene data show CDR1 as LNHDA and CDR2 as SQIVND (reference sequence). Deletions cut 3 bases from V and 4 bases from J, with 14 bases between.

This clone was recorded a few times. The chain recombines TRBV7-2 with TRBJ1-1, with 9 positions matching TRBD1. Germline lookup yields CDR1 SGHTA and CDR2 FQGNSA. The CDR3 runs to 14 residues. After removal of 1 base from V and 8 bases from J, the junction contained 5 bases not matched to a gene. The CDR3 region has the DNA TGTGCCAGCAGCTTAGACAGGGGGCGCGACGAAGCTTTCTTT. This gives the protein CASSLDRGRDEAFF.

The count of this clone is one. The J gene is TRBJ1-6, the V gene TRBV9, with 9 positions matching TRBD1. Per the germline V gene, CDR1 is SGDLS and CDR2 is YYNGEE. The CDR3 length is 15 residues. The J segment lost 14 bases and the V segment lost 0 bases, leaving 9 bases of the junction unmatched. The CDR3 DNA reads TGTGCCAGCAGCGTAGGGGACAGGGACATTGCGGCCCTCCACTTT. It yields the protein CASSVGDRDIAALHF.